This T cell receptor (beta chain) was identified during a study of control samples from healthy donors and cancer patients. There are 16 residues in the CDR3. CDR1 is SGHVS, CDR2 FNYEAQ, per germline. V lost 1 base and J lost 1; bases outside the gene matches: 2. Using immunoSEQ multiplex PCR, the repertoire was profiled, and TCRdb retains in-frame clones only, with some absent. Seen in this sample are about 190,000 clones; the ten most common clones hold 2% to 2.5%. This receptor was taken from a woman aged 25 to 39 in good health. Material for sequencing was blood. This chain connects TRBV7-6 to TRBJ1-5; TRBD1 matches 9 bases. The CDR3 DNA sequence: TGTGCCAGCAGCTTAGGCACAGGGGGCAGCAATCAGCCCCAGCATTTT. Translation: CASSLGTGGSNQPQHF.